The 5 T cell receptor beta chains below all came from one sample that was sequenced in a study of cytomegalovirus exposure and HLA in healthy donors. The PCR used 60 Vbeta and 13 Jbeta primers. The data were produced by immunoSEQ multiplex PCR, yet TCRdb's version contains in-frame clones alone and is incomplete. Of some 130,000 clones detected, 70% to 80% appear once; the ten largest clones hold 6.5%. The sample comprised PBMCs. All receptors come from a middle-aged man in good health and CMV-seropositive.

V usage is TRBV30 and J usage is TRBJ2-6; D perhaps matches TRBD1 (6 bases). Germline V gene lookup returns CDR1 GTSNPN and CDR2 SVGIG (reference sequence). CDR3 length: 18 amino acids. Trimming took 3 bases from V and 1 from J, leaving 19 bases between them. CDR3 residues: CAWSHLRDILSGANVLTF. CDR3 coding DNA: TGTGCCTGGAGCCACCTTCGGGACATATTATCTGGGGCCAACGTCCTGACTTTC.

V gene TRBV11-2 combines with J gene TRBJ1-4; D call uncertain. The CDR3 sequence is 13 residues long. Trimming shortened V by 3 bases and J by 8 bases, and 10 bases separated the two germline ends. The germline CDR1 and CDR2 sequences are SGHAT and FQNNGV. CDR3 region: CASSFPAREKLFF. The CDR3 DNA is TGTGCCAGCAGCTTCCCTGCTAGAGAAAAACTGTTTTTT.

V and J are TRBV10-1 and TRBJ2-1; 11 positions agree with TRBD2. The CDR3 loop spans 16 amino acids. Germline CDR1 reads WNHNN; CDR2 reads SYGVQD (reference sequence). V lost 4 bases to trimming and J lost 6 bases; unmatched junction nucleotides: 8. CDR3 region: CASSGSGLAVFNEQFF. The CDR3 DNA follows: TGCGCCAGCAGTGGGTCGGGACTAGCGGTTTTCAATGAGCAGTTCTTC.

This sequence joins TRBV28 and TRBJ2-5, with 11 positions matching TRBD2. This CDR3 has 12 amino acids. V shed 10 bases and J 4 bases; nucleotides not matched to a gene: 2. Germline V lookup: CDR1 MDHEN, CDR2 SYDVKM. The CDR3 sequence is CATGTSGETQYF. The CDR3 bases are TGTGCCACCGGGACTAGCGGAGAGACCCAGTACTTC.

The rearrangement joins TRBV10-1 to TRBJ1-6, with D possibly being TRBD1 (6 bases). Germline V lookup: CDR1 WNHNN, CDR2 SYGVQD (reference sequence). CDR3 length equals 12 residues. V was trimmed by 10 bases and J by 5 bases, leaving 9 bases between them. This chain's CDR3 is CATGQNNSPLHF. The DNA of the CDR3 is TGCGCCACTGGACAGAATAATTCACCCCTCCACTTT.